This T cell receptor (beta chain) was obtained from a study of T cell repertoires in cytomegalovirus infection. Study summary: Based on public TCR beta signatures, there were indications of CMV infection and of a matching HLA type. Study-level findings and limits: Ex vivo, HLA-C-restricted CMV-specific TCR beta clonotypes prevailed over the rest of the response.

Germline lookup yields CDR1 SGHRS and CDR2 YFSETQ. Trimming pared 2 bases from V and 6 bases from J, leaving 21 bases between. This CDR3 comprises 16 residues. A note on this clonotype: Its antigen is not known.

From the reads, TCRdb called clonotypes with MiXCR, one entry per CDR3 protein. This sample has about 450,000 distinct CDR3 sequences, with approximately 31% found just once. The source is a human donor in good health (CMV status not recorded). Some clones in this sample may be carry-over from other donors' samples. V usage is TRBV5-1 and J usage is TRBJ2-7; D is uncertain. The sequencing sample was made of PBMCs. The CDR3 spells CASSLRGGRGSSEQYF. The CDR3 DNA sequence: TGCGCCAGCAGCTTACGAGGCGGTCGTGGGTCGAGCGAGCAGTACTTC.